This T cell receptor beta chain was observed in a study of vaccination and CD4 T cells after COVID-19. Treatment noted: roughly nine-day PBMC culture with coronavirus spike peptide pools or control peptides (ViraFEST assay). The Oncomine TCR Beta short-read assay sequenced DNA from cultured CD4+ T cells. TCRdb recomputed calls from the PCR reads with MiXCR, one row per CDR3 protein. The sample lists 9,000 to 9,500 distinct CDR3 sequences, 55% occurring once. As for this clonotype: Antigen unknown.

The CDR3 is 15 residues long. Trimming left V 1 base short and J 2 bases short, with 10 bases between. Looked up from germline, CDR1 is SGHTA and CDR2 is FQGNSA. Sequenced material: CD4+ T cells from blood, cultured in vitro. This sequence joins TRBV7-2 and TRBJ2-3; D not resolved. The sequence was collected from a human donor who had recovered from COVID-19. The CDR3 spells CASSLVAKNTDTQYF. CDR3 DNA: TGTGCCAGCAGCTTAGTTGCCAAAAACACAGATACGCAGTATTTT.